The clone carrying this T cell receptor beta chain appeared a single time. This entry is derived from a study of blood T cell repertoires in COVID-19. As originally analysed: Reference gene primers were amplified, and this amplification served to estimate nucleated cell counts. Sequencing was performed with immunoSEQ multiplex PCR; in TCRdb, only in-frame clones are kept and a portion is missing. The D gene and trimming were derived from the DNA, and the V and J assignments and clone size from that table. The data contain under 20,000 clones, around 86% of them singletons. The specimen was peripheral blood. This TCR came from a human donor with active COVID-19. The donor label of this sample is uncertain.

The CDR3 nucleotides read TGTGCCAGCTCACCGGACAGGGGTCCTGCTAACTATGGCTACACCTTC. This translates into CASSPDRGPANYGYTF. This chain connects TRBV18 to TRBJ1-2, with 9 positions matching TRBD1. The CDR3 spans 16 residues. Germline trimming cut 3 bases from V and 0 bases from J; bases unmatched to any gene: 5. Germline V gives CDR1 KGHSH, CDR2 LQKENI.